This T cell receptor (beta chain) was obtained from a study of HIV-infected patients and healthy controls. TCRdb processed the 5' RACE reads anew with MiXCR; each CDR3 protein has one entry. The sample records roughly 68,000 distinct CDR3 sequences, over 15% being singletons. CDR1 is MNHEY, CDR2 SVGAGI, per germline. CDR3 size: 16 residues. With 5 bases clipped from V and 7 bases from J, the junction kept 9 bases outside the gene matches. Material for sequencing was CD4+ T cells from blood. V and J are TRBV6-5 and TRBJ1-6, with 9 bases that match TRBD1. This receptor was identified in a human donor in good health. The CDR3 region is CASSANPGTGNSPLHF. The CDR3 DNA is TGTGCCAGCAGTGCTAATCCCGGGACAGGGAATTCACCCCTCCACTTT.